This T cell receptor (beta chain) emerged from a study of blood T cell repertoires in COVID-19. About the research overall: COVID-19 samples collected from the United States, Italy and Spain covered acute and convalescent phases. The analysed material was cDNA or gDNA that came from T cells, B-cell-depleted T cells, or PBMCs.

Authors' processing steps: From reference gene primer amplification, estimates of nucleated cell counts were derived. Only in-frame clones appear in the TCRdb table, and some are missing; sequencing was by immunoSEQ multiplex PCR. That table is the source of V, J and clone size, and D and trimming were worked out from the DNA. The profile covers approximately 110,000 clones, with about 85% appearing a single time and around 4.1% taken by the ten largest. CDR1 is SGHRS, CDR2 YFSETQ, per germline. Trimming took 2 bases from V and 0 from J; bases not matched to a gene: 7. This CDR3 contains 17 residues.

The chain carries TRBV5-1 and TRBJ2-2; 7 bases line up with TRBD1. Input material: peripheral blood. The sequence was obtained from a man aged 45-65 years with acute or convalescent COVID-19. The CDR3 DNA reads TGCGCCAGCAGCTTCGCTCCGACAGGGACGAACACCGGGGAGCTGTTTTTT. Protein: CASSFAPTGTNTGELFF. Variable domain in full (rest from reference TRBV5-1 and TRBJ2-2): KAGVTQTPRYLIKTRGQQVTLSCSPISGHRSVSWYQQTPGQGLQFLFEYFSETQRNKGNFPGRFSGRQFSNSRSEMNVSTLELGDSALYLCASSFAPTGTNTGELFFGEGSRLTVL.